These 21 T cell receptor beta chains share one sample of origin, sequenced in a study of OX40 agonist ivuxolimab in advanced cancers. Produced via immunoSEQ multiplex PCR; TCRdb's table is partial and in-frame only. The sample records 55,000 to 75,000 clones, around 84% being singletons. The sequences come from CD4+ or CD8+ T cells sorted from blood, collected in a trial of the OX40 agonist ivuxolimab. The receptors stem from an adult with an advanced solid tumor such as melanoma, head and neck, liver or kidney cancer.

The chain couples TRBV28 to TRBJ2-7; a weak D match, TRBD2 (6 bases). Germline CDR1 is MDHEN and CDR2 is SYDVKM. Trimming left V 6 bases short and J 0 bases short, with 18 bases between. The CDR3 runs 16 residues. The CDR3: CASRHGTLAFSYEQYF. The DNA of the CDR3 is TGTGCCAGCAGGCACGGGACTCTGGCTTTCTCCTACGAGCAGTACTTC.

The chain joins TRBV5-8 to TRBJ2-3; a possible D gene is TRBD1 (6 bases). The germline V gene has CDR1 SGHTS and CDR2 YDEGEE. The V end was cut by 3 bases, the J end by 0 bases, with 23 bases between. The CDR3 is 19 amino acids. The CDR3 DNA is TGTGCCAGCAGCTATAGGGGGTTCCCACCGGCCACTAGCACAGATACGCAGTATTTT. Its translation is CASSYRGFPPATSTDTQYF.

V usage is TRBV5-1 and J usage is TRBJ1-2; unclear D gene. Between the trimmed V and J ends, which lost 4 bases and 2 bases, there was a span of 6 bases. This CDR3 region has 12 residues. Germline V gene sequence: CDR1 SGHRS, CDR2 YFSETQ. CDR3 coding DNA: TGCGCCAGCAGCCCCCAGAACTATGGCTACACCTTC. It translates to CASSPQNYGYTF.

The V gene is TRBV5-1, the J gene TRBJ1-3; tentatively, D is TRBD1 (5 bases). The CDR3 consists of 15 residues. CDR1 is SGHRS and CDR2 is YFSETQ in the germline V gene. Trimming cost V 4 bases and J 0 bases, with 11 bases left between them. The CDR3 region has the DNA TGCGCCAGCAGCGGAGACAGTAGCTCTGGAAACACCATATATTTT. Translated: CASSGDSSSGNTIYF.

The CDR3 bases are TGCGCCAGCAGCCAAGATGCGGCTAGCGGGAGTGATGAGCAGTTCTTC. Residues: CASSQDAASGSDEQFF. V gene TRBV4-1 combines with J gene TRBJ2-1, with 10 bases that match TRBD2. The CDR3 spans 16 residues. Germline V CDR1 and CDR2: MGHRA, YSYEKL. The trim removed 0 bases at V and 8 bases at J, leaving 7 bases unmatched.

The CDR3, as DNA: TGTGCCTGGAGTCTTGGGATCTCTGGGGCCAACGTCCTGACTTTC. This encodes CAWSLGISGANVLTF. The chain links TRBV30 to TRBJ2-6; D uncertain. The length of the CDR3 is 15 residues. V was trimmed by 2 bases and J by 0 bases, leaving 8 bases between them. Germline V lookup: CDR1 GTSNPN, CDR2 SVGIG (reference sequence).

The rearrangement joins TRBV5-1 to TRBJ2-1, with no clear D. The V end lost 5 bases, the J end lost 4 bases, and 4 bases lay between the germline ends. Germline CDR1 is SGHRS and CDR2 is YFSETQ. This CDR3 comprises 11 residues. CDR3 DNA sequence: TGCGCCAGCAGGATGTACAATGAGCAGTTCTTC. It translates to CASRMYNEQFF.

The chain carries TRBV27 and TRBJ2-7; D gene unclear. The germline gives CDR1 MNHEY, CDR2 SMNVEV (reference sequence). The V end was cut by 2 bases, the J end by 4 bases, with 6 bases between. The CDR3 spans 12 residues. In DNA form, the CDR3 reads TGTGCCAGCAGTTTAGGGGTATACGAGCAGTACGTC. Encoded protein: CASSLGVYEQYV.

The CDR3 nucleotides are TGTGCCAGCTCATCAGGGCAAGAGACCCAGTACTTC. Its protein product is CASSSGQETQYF. This sequence joins TRBV18 and TRBJ2-5; possibly TRBD1 for D (5 bases). Per germline, CDR1 KGHSH and CDR2 LQKENI. This CDR3 region has 12 residues. Trimming stripped 5 bases from V and 2 bases from J, with 6 bases between.

In this sample, this clone turned up a few times. V and J are TRBV7-9 and TRBJ1-5, with D maybe TRBD1 (5 bases). The CDR3 is made up of 14 amino acids. Trimming left V 4 bases short and J 7 bases short, with 14 bases between. Germline V CDR1 and CDR2: SEHNR, FQNEAQ (reference sequence). For the CDR3, the DNA is TGTGCCAGCAGCTCTCCGGGACCCTGGCAGCCCCAGCATTTT. This codes for CASSSPGPWQPQHF.

This chain joins TRBV5-1 and TRBJ2-1; D remains unclear. The CDR3 totals 12 residues. Per germline, CDR1 SGHRS and CDR2 YFSETQ. The germline V and J ends were trimmed by 0 bases and 13 bases, with 11 bases remaining between them. CDR3 DNA sequence: TGCGCCAGCAGCTTGGAGGAGTACAAACAGTTCTTC. Translated: CASSLEEYKQFF. Together with reference TRBV5-1 and TRBJ2-1, the CDR3 gives the full variable domain: KAGVTQTPRYLIKTRGQQVTLSCSPISGHRSVSWYQQTPGQGLQFLFEYFSETQRNKGNFPGRFSGRQFSNSRSEMNVSTLELGDSALYLCASSLEEYKQFFGPGTRLTVL.

The V gene is TRBV19, the J gene TRBJ2-7, with D maybe TRBD2 (6 bases). In germline, CDR1 is LNHDA, CDR2 SQIVND (reference sequence). CDR3 length equals 15 residues. V gave up 7 bases and J gave up 1 base, with 17 bases separating them. CDR3 nucleotide sequence: TGTGCCAGTACCCTCCTCCACGGGGGATCCTACGAGCAGTACTTC. Translation gives CASTLLHGGSYEQYF.

In DNA form, the CDR3 reads TGTGCCAGCAGTTTATGGCGGCGTGGGACTGTCAGCTCCTACAATGAGCAGTTCTTC. Translating gives CASSLWRRGTVSSYNEQFF. The rearrangement joins TRBV28 to TRBJ2-1; possibly TRBD2 for D (6 bases). CDR1 and CDR2 (germline): MDHEN, SYDVKM. The CDR3 length is 19 residues. V was pared by 0 bases and J by 0 bases, with 18 bases between.

The V call is TRBV5-1, the J call TRBJ2-3, with 12 bases that match TRBD2. J gave up 6 bases and V 4 bases, and 9 bases lay outside the gene matches. This CDR3 spans 16 amino acids. Germline CDR1 and CDR2: SGHRS and YFSETQ. The CDR3 protein is CASSALTSGGTDTQYF. CDR3 DNA: TGCGCCAGCAGCGCGCTGACTAGCGGGGGAACGGATACGCAGTATTTT.

J is TRBJ2-7 and V is TRBV28; D is tentatively TRBD1 or TRBD2 (5 bases each). CDR1 and CDR2 from the germline V gene are MDHEN and SYDVKM. The CDR3 is 14 residues long. V shed 6 bases and J shed 6 bases, with 18 bases lying between them. The CDR3 loop reads CASSPGTPPVEQYF. CDR3 bases: TGTGCCAGCAGCCCCGGGACCCCCCCCGTCGAGCAGTACTTC.

This clone showed up just a few times. The genes are TRBV5-6 and TRBJ1-5; D not certain. Germline values: CDR1 SGHDT, CDR2 YYEEEE. Deletions cut 2 bases from V and 4 bases from J, with 10 bases between. The CDR3 is made up of 14 amino acids. CDR3 coding DNA: TGTGCCAGCAGCTTCCTGGGGTCAAATCAGCCCCAGCATTTT. Encoded protein: CASSFLGSNQPQHF.

The gene calls are TRBV19 and TRBJ2-5, with 9 bases matching TRBD1. Germline V gene lookup returns CDR1 LNHDA and CDR2 SQIVND (reference sequence). V shed 6 bases and J 5 bases; nucleotides not matched to a gene: 7. This CDR3 has 14 amino acids. DNA for the CDR3: TGTGCCAGTAGGCGAGACAGGGGGGGGGAGACCCAGTACTTC. Its protein product is CASRRDRGGETQYF.

This clone has only a few counts. The rearrangement links TRBV5-8 to TRBJ1-2, with no clear D. The CDR3 is made up of 13 amino acids. Germline V gene data show CDR1 as SGHTS and CDR2 as YDEGEE. V shed 0 bases and J shed 3 bases, with 6 bases lying between them. CDR3 DNA sequence: TGTGCCAGCAGCTTGGTGGCAGACTATGGCTACACCTTC. Translating it yields CASSLVADYGYTF.

The chain employs TRBV6-1 and TRBJ2-7; no clear D. The CDR3 spans 13 residues. V was shortened by 11 bases and J by 5 bases, with 19 bases between the two germline ends. CDR1 is MNHNS, CDR2 SASEGT, per germline. As DNA, the CDR3 is TGTGCCGCACAGATCGACCCGACTGACGAGCAGTACTTC. This encodes CAAQIDPTDEQYF.

J is TRBJ2-5 and V is TRBV11-2; maybe TRBD1 (5 bases). Germline CDR1 and CDR2: SGHAT and FQNNGV. The CDR3 covers 16 residues. Trimming removed 5 bases from V and 2 bases from J, with 18 bases in between. The DNA for the CDR3 is TGTGCCAGCAGCCGATCGGGTTATGGGGCTCAAGAGACCCAGTACTTC. Its translation is CASSRSGYGAQETQYF.

The V and J genes are TRBV20-1 and TRBJ1-1; D is ambiguous. The CDR3 sequence is 11 residues long. V lost 4 bases, J lost 1 base, and 4 bases lay in between. Germline V gene sequence: CDR1 DFQATT, CDR2 SNEGSKA (reference sequence). The CDR3 nucleotides read TGCAGTGCTAAATGGAACACTGAAGCTTTCTTT. Encoded protein: CSAKWNTEAFF.